The 10 T cell receptor beta chains in this list originate from one sample, sequenced in a study of T cell responses to AZD1222 COVID-19 vaccine listed by TCRdb under 2021. The time point label, read with the paper, signifies: baseline before first vaccination. Library prep was done by the immunoSEQ multiplex PCR assay. TCRdb took this table from immuneACCESS and kept in-frame rearrangements with V and J called. Such tables lack part of the clones; where checked against another copy, unresolved V genes explain under half of the gap, and the rest is unexplained. The sample table holds 90,000 to 150,000 clones, of which 85% to 90% were seen once. The ten largest clonotypes hold more than 6.5% of the sample. Sequenced here: peripheral blood, sampled on day 0 of AZD1222 vaccination. The receptor set was obtained from an adult in good health.

The chain combines TRBV6-5 with TRBJ2-7; D is undetermined. This CDR3 contains 11 residues. Trimming cost V 6 bases and J 7 bases, with 10 bases left between them. In germline, CDR1 is MNHEY, CDR2 SVGAGI. CDR3 nucleotide sequence: TGTGCCAGCAGCTCCCTCGGGGAGCAGTACTTC. This sequence encodes CASSSLGEQYF.

About this clone: The germline gene is not matched at one end of the junction; a read error may be the cause. This chain joins TRBV29-1 and TRBJ1-3, with no clear D. Germline CDR1 reads SQVTM; CDR2 reads ANQGSEA. The CDR3 contains 12 residues. The DNA for the CDR3 is TGCAGCGTGGAAGTTTCTGGAAACACCATATATTTT. Its translation: CSVEVSGNTIYF.

V usage is TRBV27 and J usage is TRBJ2-5; D might be TRBD2 (6 bases). Germline V gene lookup returns CDR1 MNHEY and CDR2 SMNVEV (reference sequence). The CDR3 consists of 15 residues. V was shortened by 5 bases and J by 5 bases, with 18 bases between the two germline ends. The CDR3 region has the DNA TGTGCCAGCAGTCTCGCCGGGAGATCACAGGAGACCCAGTACTTC. This codes for CASSLAGRSQETQYF.

The CDR3 spells CASSLSGGSSYEQYF. Here the CDR3 DNA reads TGCGCCAGCAGCCTTAGCGGGGGGAGCTCCTACGAGCAGTACTTC. The V and J genes are TRBV5-1 and TRBJ2-7, with 10 bases lining up with TRBD2. The germline CDR1 and CDR2 sequences are SGHRS and YFSETQ. The CDR3 covers 15 residues. After removal of 4 bases from V and 0 bases from J, the junction contained 4 bases not matched to a gene.

This chain joins TRBV5-1 and TRBJ1-1, with D possibly matching TRBD1 (6 bases). The V and J ends lost 10 bases and 0 bases respectively, with 16 bases between them. The CDR3 runs to 14 residues. Germline assignment: CDR1 SGHRS and CDR2 YFSETQ. The CDR3 region is CASRTEPMNTEAFF. CDR3 nucleotides: TGCGCCTCCCGGACAGAACCAATGAACACTGAAGCTTTCTTT.

The chain carries TRBV29-1 and TRBJ2-7, with D perhaps matching TRBD2 (6 bases). Germline V gives CDR1 SQVTM, CDR2 ANQGSEA. V was pared by 3 bases and J by 0 bases, with 12 bases between. This CDR3 contains 14 residues. The chain's CDR3 is CSVDGGGGSYEQYF. The CDR3 DNA sequence: TGCAGCGTTGATGGTGGGGGAGGCTCCTACGAGCAGTACTTC.

The chain uses TRBV5-1 and TRBJ1-5; 11 bases are shared with TRBD1. The CDR3 sequence is 17 residues long. Per the germline V gene, CDR1 is SGHRS and CDR2 is YFSETQ. V was clipped by 1 base and J by 5 bases; unmatched bases: 8. In DNA, the CDR3 is TGCGCCAGCAGCTTGACGGGATCGGGACAGGGGGATCAGCCCCAGCATTTT. Its protein is CASSLTGSGQGDQPQHF. Full variable domain (outside the CDR3, taken from reference TRBV5-1 and TRBJ1-5): KAGVTQTPRYLIKTRGQQVTLSCSPISGHRSVSWYQQTPGQGLQFLFEYFSETQRNKGNFPGRFSGRQFSNSRSEMNVSTLELGDSALYLCASSLTGSGQGDQPQHFGDGTRLSIL.

This clone was seen once. The chain links TRBV7-2 to TRBJ2-7; TRBD2 matches 14 bases. The CDR3 length is 15 residues. Germline values: CDR1 SGHTA, CDR2 FQGNSA. With 5 bases clipped from V and 10 bases from J, the junction kept 10 bases outside the gene matches. The CDR3 bases are TGTGCCAGCAGCCAGACTAGCGGGAGGGCCAAAATTCAGTACTTC. Its protein is CASSQTSGRAKIQYF.

This clone was counted a single time. The chain uses TRBV9 and TRBJ2-2; a weak D match, TRBD1 (5 bases). Trimming shortened V by 1 base and J by 3 bases, and 10 bases separated the two germline ends. Per the germline V gene, CDR1 is SGDLS and CDR2 is YYNGEE. There are 15 residues in the CDR3. The CDR3: CASSVQGRDTGELFF. The CDR3 DNA is TGTGCCAGCAGCGTACAGGGCCGGGACACCGGGGAGCTGTTTTTT.

The J gene is TRBJ2-1, the V gene TRBV19; D ambiguous. Between the trimmed V and J ends, which lost 7 bases and 3 bases, there was a span of 7 bases. The CDR3 sequence is 12 residues long. CDR1 is LNHDA, CDR2 SQIVND, per germline (reference sequence). This CDR3 reads CASKPDYNEQFF. The CDR3 DNA follows: TGTGCCAGTAAGCCAGACTACAATGAGCAGTTCTTC.